The clone carrying this T cell receptor beta chain was counted a single time. The antigen remains undetermined. This specimen comes from a study of CD8+CD57+ T cells in acquired aplastic anemia. Study as a whole: Sorted cells (CD4+ and CD8+) yielded DNA amounts that averaged roughly 3.2 ug. General study findings and limits: Comparison of patients with controls identified some 29 shared CD8+ CDR3 sequences.

CDR1 and CDR2 from the germline V gene are MGHDK and SYGVNS. The CDR3 has 15 residues. Trimming shortened V by 5 bases and J by 2 bases, and 15 bases separated the two germline ends. The template used for profiling TCR beta VDJ and CDR3 was genomic DNA. TCRdb re-called the reads with MiXCR, one entry per CDR3 protein. This sample has hundreds of thousands of distinct CDR3 sequences, with over 25% found just once. Previously, flow cytometry had revealed CD8+CD57+ cell expansion in the patients chosen for sequencing. Diagnosis of severe acquired aplastic anemia applied to all patients. Patients were untreated when blood was sampled.

The source is a human donor with aplastic anemia. What was sequenced was sorted CD4+, CD8+, or CD8+CD57+ T cells (not recorded which) from PBMCs. The chain links TRBV25-1 to TRBJ1-2; D remains ambiguous. The CDR3: CASSFLGRGNYGYTF. Written as DNA, the CDR3 is TGTGCCAGCAGTTTCCTCGGACGCGGCAACTATGGCTACACCTTC.